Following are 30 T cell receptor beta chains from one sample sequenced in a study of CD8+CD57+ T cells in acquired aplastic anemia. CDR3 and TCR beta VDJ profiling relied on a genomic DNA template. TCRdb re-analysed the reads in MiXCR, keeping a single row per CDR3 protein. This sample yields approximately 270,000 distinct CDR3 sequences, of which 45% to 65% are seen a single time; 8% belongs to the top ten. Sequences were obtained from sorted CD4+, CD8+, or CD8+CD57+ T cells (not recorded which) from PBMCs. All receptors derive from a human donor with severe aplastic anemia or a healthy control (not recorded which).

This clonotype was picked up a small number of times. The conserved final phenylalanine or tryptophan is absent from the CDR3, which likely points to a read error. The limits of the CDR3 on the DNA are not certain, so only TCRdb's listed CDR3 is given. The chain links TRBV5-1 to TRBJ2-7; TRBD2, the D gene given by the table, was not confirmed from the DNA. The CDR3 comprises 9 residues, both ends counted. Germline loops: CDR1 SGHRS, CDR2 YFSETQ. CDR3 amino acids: CASSTGLAG.

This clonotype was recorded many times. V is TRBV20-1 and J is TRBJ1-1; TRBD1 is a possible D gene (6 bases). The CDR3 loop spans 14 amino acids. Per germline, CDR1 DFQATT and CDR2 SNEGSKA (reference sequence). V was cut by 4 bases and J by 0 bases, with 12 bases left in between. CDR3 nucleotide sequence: TGCAGTGCTACCGTGGACAGCTTGAACACTGAAGCTTTCTTT. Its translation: CSATVDSLNTEAFF.

The CDR3 sequence: CASSRGLIQETQYF. In nucleotides, the CDR3 is TGCGCCAGCAGCCGGGGACTGATACAAGAGACCCAGTACTTC. The chain is built from TRBV5-1 and TRBJ2-5, with D possibly being TRBD2 (6 bases). The CDR3 has 14 amino acids. Germline V gene lookup returns CDR1 SGHRS and CDR2 YFSETQ. V dropped 4 bases and J dropped 2 bases, with 12 bases sitting between them.

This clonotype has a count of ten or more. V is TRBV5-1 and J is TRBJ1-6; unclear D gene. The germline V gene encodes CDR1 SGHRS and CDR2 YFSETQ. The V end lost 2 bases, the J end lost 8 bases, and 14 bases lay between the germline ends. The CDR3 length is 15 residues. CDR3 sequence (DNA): TGCGCCAGCAGCTTAATGGGGTTAGGTGATTCACCCCTCCACTTT. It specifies CASSLMGLGDSPLHF.

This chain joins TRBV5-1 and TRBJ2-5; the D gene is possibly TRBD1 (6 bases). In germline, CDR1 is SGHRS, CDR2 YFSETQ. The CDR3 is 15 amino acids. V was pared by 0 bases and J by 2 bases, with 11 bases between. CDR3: CASSLADSVQETQYF. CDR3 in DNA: TGCGCCAGCAGCTTGGCGGACAGTGTACAAGAGACCCAGTACTTC.

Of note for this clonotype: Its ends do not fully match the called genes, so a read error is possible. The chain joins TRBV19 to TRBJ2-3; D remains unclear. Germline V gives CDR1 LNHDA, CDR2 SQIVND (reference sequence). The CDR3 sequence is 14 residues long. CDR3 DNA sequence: TGTGCCAGTAGTCAAGATGGTTTCACAGATACGCTGTATTTT. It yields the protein CASSQDGFTDTLYF.

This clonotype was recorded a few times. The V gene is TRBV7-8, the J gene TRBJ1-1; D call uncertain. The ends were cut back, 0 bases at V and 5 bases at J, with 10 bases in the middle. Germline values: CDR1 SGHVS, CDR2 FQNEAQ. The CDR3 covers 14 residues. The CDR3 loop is CASSLALRGTEAFF. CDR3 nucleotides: TGTGCCAGCAGCTTAGCCCTAAGAGGGACTGAAGCTTTCTTT.

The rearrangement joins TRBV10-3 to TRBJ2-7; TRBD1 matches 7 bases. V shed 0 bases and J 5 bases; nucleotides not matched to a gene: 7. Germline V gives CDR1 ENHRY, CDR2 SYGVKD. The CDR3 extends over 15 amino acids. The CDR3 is CAISESGQGVNEQYF. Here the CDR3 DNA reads TGTGCCATCAGTGAGTCGGGCCAGGGGGTGAACGAGCAGTACTTC.

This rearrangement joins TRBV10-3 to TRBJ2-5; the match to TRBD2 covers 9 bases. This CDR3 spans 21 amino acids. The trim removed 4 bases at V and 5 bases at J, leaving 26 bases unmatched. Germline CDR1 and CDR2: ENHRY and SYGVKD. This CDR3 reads CAISVRLYGSGFAGGPETQYF. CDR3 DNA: TGTGCCATCAGTGTTCGCCTATACGGTTCGGGGTTTGCGGGGGGGCCGGAGACCCAGTACTTC.

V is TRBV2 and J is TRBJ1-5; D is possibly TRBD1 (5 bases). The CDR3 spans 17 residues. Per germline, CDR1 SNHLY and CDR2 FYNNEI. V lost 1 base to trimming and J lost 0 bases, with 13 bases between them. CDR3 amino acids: CASSEGTGRNSNQPQHF. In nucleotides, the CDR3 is TGTGCCAGCAGTGAAGGAACGGGACGGAATAGCAATCAGCCCCAGCATTTT.

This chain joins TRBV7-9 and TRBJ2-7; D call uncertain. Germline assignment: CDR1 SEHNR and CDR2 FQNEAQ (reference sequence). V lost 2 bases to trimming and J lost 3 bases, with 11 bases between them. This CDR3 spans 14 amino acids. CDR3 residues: CASSLRRGVYEQYF. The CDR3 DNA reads TGTGCCAGCAGCTTACGGAGAGGTGTCTACGAGCAGTACTTC.

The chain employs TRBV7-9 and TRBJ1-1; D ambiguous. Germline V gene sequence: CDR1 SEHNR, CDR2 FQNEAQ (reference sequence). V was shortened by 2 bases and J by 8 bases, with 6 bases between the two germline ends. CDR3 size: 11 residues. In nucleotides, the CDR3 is TGTGCCAGCAGCTTAATATTCGAAGCTTTCTTT. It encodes CASSLIFEAFF. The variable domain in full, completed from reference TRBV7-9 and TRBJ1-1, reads DTGVSQNPRHKITKRGQNVTFRCDPISEHNRLYWYRQTLGQGPEFLTYFQNEAQLEKSRLLSDRFSAERPKGSFSTLEIQRTEQGDSAMYLCASSLIFEAFFGQGTRLTVV.

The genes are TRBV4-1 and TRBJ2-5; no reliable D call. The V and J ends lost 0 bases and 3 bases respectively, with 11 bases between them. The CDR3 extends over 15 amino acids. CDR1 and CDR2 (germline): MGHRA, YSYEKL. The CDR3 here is CASSQDWVSEETQYF. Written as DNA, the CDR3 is TGCGCCAGCAGCCAAGATTGGGTTTCGGAAGAGACCCAGTACTTC.

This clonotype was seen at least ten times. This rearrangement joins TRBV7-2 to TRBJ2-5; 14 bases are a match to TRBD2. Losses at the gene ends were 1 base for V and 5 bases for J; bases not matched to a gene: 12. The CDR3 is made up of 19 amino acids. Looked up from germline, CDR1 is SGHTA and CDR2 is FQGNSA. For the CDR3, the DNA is TGTGCCAGCAGCTTAGGTCGTCGACTAGCGGGGGGGCTAGGGGAGACCCAGTACTTC. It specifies CASSLGRRLAGGLGETQYF. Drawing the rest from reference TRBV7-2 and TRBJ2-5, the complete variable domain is GAGVSQSPSNKVTEKGKDVELRCDPISGHTALYWYRQSLGQGLEFLIYFQGNSAPDKSGLPSDRFSAERTGGSVSTLTIQRTQQEDSAVYLCASSLGRRLAGGLGETQYFGPGTRLLVL.

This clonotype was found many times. The CDR3: CAWSASGGTQYF. Here the CDR3 DNA reads TGTGCCTGGAGTGCCTCCGGTGGGACCCAGTACTTC. The chain carries TRBV30 and TRBJ2-5; D remains unclear. V was shortened by 1 base and J by 7 bases, with 10 bases between the two germline ends. Germline CDR1 reads GTSNPN; CDR2 reads SVGIG (reference sequence). CDR3 length: 12 amino acids.

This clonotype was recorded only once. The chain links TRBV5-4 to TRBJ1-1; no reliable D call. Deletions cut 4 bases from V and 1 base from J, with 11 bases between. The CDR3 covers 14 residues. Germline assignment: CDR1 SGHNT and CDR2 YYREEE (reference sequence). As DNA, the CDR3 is TGTGCCAGCAGCCTCTCTTTCGGGAACACTGAAGCTTTCTTT. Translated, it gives CASSLSFGNTEAFF.

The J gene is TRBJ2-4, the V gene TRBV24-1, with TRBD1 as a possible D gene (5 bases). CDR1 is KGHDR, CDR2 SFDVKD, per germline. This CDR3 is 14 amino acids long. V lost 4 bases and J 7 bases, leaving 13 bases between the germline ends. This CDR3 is CATSEAGIGNIQYF. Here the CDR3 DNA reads TGTGCCACCAGTGAGGCAGGGATTGGGAACATTCAGTACTTC.

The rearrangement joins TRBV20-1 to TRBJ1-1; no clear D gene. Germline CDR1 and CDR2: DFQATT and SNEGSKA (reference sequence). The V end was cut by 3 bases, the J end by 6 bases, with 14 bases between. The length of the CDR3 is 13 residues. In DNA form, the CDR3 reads TGCAGTGCTAGGTCCTCCAGTCCCCCTGAAGCTTTCTTT. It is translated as CSARSSSPPEAFF.

CDR3: CASSLGAGEGRNEQFF. The CDR3, as DNA: TGTGCCAGCAGCTTAGGGGCGGGAGAGGGGAGGAATGAGCAGTTCTTC. The chain carries TRBV7-8 and TRBJ2-1; 7 bases agree with TRBD2. The CDR3 extends over 16 amino acids. Germline loops: CDR1 SGHVS, CDR2 FQNEAQ. Germline trimming cut 1 base from V and 7 bases from J; bases unmatched to any gene: 10.

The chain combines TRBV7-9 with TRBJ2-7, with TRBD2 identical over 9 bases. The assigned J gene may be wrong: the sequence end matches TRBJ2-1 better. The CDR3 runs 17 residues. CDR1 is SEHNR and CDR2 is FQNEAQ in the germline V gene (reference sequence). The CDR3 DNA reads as TGTGCCAGCAGTCCTCGATCCCGACTAGCGGCGGGCAATGAGCAGTTCTTC. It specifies CASSPRSRLAAGNEQFF.

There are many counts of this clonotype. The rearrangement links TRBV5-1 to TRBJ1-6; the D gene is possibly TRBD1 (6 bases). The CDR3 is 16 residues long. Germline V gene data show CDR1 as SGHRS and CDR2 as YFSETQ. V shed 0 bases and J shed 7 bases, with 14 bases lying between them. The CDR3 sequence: CASSLDNRVGNSPLHF. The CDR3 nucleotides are TGCGCCAGCAGCTTGGACAACAGGGTGGGAAATTCACCCCTCCACTTT.

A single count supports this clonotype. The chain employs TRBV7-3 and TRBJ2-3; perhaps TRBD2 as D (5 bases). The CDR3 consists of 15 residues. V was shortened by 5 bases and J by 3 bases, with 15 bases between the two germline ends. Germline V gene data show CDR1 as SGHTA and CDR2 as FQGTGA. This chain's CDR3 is CASSPGEGGTDTQYF. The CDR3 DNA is TGTGCCAGCAGCCCGGGTGAGGGTGGGACAGATACGCAGTATTTT.

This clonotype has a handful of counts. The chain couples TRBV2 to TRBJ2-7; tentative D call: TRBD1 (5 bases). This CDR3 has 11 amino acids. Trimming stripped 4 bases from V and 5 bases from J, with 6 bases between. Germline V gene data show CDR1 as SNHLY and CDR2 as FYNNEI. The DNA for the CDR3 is TGTGCCAGCAGTGCCAGGGACGAGCAGTACTTC. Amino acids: CASSARDEQYF.

CDR3: CASSSGLKYF. DNA of the CDR3: TGCGCCAGCAGCTCGGGACTGAAGTATTTT. This rearrangement joins TRBV5-1 to TRBJ2-3; perhaps TRBD2 as D (6 bases). The CDR3 totals 10 residues. Trimming took 3 bases from V and 13 from J, leaving 9 bases between them. Per the germline V gene, CDR1 is SGHRS and CDR2 is YFSETQ.

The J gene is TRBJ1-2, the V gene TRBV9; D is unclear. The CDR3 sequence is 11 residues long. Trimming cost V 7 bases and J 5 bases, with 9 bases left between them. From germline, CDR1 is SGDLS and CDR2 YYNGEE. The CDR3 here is CASLNRYGYTF. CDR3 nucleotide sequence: TGTGCCAGCCTCAACCGATATGGCTACACCTTC.

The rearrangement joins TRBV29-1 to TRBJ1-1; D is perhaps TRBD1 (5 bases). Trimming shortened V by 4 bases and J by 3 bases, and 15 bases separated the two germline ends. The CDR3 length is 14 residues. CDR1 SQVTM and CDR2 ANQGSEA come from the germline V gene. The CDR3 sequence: CSVVRGLGDTEAFF. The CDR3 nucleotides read TGCAGCGTTGTTAGGGGCCTGGGGGACACTGAAGCTTTCTTT.

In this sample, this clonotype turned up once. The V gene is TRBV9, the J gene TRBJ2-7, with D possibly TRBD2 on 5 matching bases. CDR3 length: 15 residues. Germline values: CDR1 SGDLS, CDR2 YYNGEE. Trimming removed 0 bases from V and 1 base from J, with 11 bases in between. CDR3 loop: CASSVGSGRSYEQYF. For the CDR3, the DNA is TGTGCCAGCAGCGTAGGGAGCGGCCGGTCCTACGAGCAGTACTTC.

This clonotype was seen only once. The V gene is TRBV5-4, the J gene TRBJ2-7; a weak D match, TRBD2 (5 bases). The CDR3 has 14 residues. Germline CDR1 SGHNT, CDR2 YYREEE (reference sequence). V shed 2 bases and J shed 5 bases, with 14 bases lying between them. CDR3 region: CASSLGPSIDEQYF. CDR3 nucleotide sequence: TGTGCCAGCAGCTTAGGCCCTAGCATCGACGAGCAGTACTTC.

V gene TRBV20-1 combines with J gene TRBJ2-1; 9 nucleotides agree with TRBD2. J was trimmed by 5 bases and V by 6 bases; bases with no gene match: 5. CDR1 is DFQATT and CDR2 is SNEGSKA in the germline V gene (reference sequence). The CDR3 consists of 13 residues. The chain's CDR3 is CSAPRGGHNEQFF. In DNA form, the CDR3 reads TGCAGTGCACCGCGGGGGGGCCACAATGAGCAGTTCTTC.

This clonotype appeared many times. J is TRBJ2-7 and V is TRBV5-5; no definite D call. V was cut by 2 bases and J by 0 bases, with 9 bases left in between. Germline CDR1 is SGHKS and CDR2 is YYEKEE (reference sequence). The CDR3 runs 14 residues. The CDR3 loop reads CASSFWLSSYEQYF. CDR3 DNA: TGTGCCAGCAGCTTCTGGCTCAGCTCCTACGAGCAGTACTTC.